What follows are 13 T cell receptor beta chains derived from one specimen sequenced in a study of CD8 T cells in Susac syndrome. The RNA, roughly 0.5 to 1 ug, was put through reverse transcription using random hexamers. TCRdb re-analysed the immunoSEQ multiplex PCR reads in MiXCR, keeping a single row per CDR3 protein. The sample consists of around 69,000 distinct CDR3 sequences, around 93% of them appearing once. Sequencing was performed on CD8+ T cells from PBMCs. The receptors come from a human donor with Susac syndrome.

The chain couples TRBV9 to TRBJ1-1; 7 positions agree with TRBD1. V trimming: 4 bases; J trimming: 9 bases; junction bases outside the gene matches: 6. Germline V gives CDR1 SGDLS, CDR2 YYNGEE. The CDR3 is 12 residues long. The CDR3 nucleotides are TGTGCCAGCAGCTTGACAGGGCGCAAAGCTTTCTTT. It is translated as CASSLTGRKAFF.

This chain connects TRBV28 to TRBJ2-4; TRBD1 might be the D (6 bases). V was cut by 5 bases and J by 5 bases, with 7 bases left in between. The CDR3 loop spans 12 amino acids. The germline CDR1 and CDR2 sequences are MDHEN and SYDVKM. The CDR3 spells CASSGGENIQYF. The CDR3 nucleotides read TGTGCCAGCAGTGGGGGCGAAAACATTCAGTACTTC.

This sequence joins TRBV27 and TRBJ2-7; 9 nucleotides align to TRBD1. J gave up 3 bases and V 5 bases, and 8 bases lay outside the gene matches. Germline values: CDR1 MNHEY, CDR2 SMNVEV (reference sequence). The CDR3 totals 15 residues. The CDR3 DNA sequence: TGTGCCAGCAGTCCCGGGACAGGGAGAGACTACGAGCAGTACTTC. It is translated as CASSPGTGRDYEQYF.

The chain has TRBV5-4 and TRBJ1-6; D is unresolved. The germline V gene has CDR1 SGHNT and CDR2 YYREEE (reference sequence). V lost 2 bases to trimming and J lost 7 bases, with 10 bases between them. This CDR3 comprises 14 residues. Written as DNA, the CDR3 is TGTGCCAGCAGCTTTTTCAGGAGGAATTCACCCCTCCACTTT. It translates to CASSFFRRNSPLHF. Together with reference TRBV5-4 and TRBJ1-6, the CDR3 gives the full variable domain: ETGVTQSPTHLIKTRGQQVTLRCSSQSGHNTVSWYQQALGQGPQFIFQYYREEENGRGNFPPRFSGLQFPNYSSELNVNALELDDSALYLCASSFFRRNSPLHFGNGTRLTVT.

This clonotype was observed a few times. The chain carries TRBV11-2 and TRBJ2-7; unclear D gene. Germline lookup yields CDR1 SGHAT and CDR2 FQNNGV. V was shortened by 2 bases and J by 1 base, with 3 bases between the two germline ends. The CDR3 consists of 12 residues. The chain's CDR3 is CASSLRSYEQYF. DNA of the CDR3: TGTGCCAGCAGCTTAAGGTCCTACGAGCAGTACTTC.

J is TRBJ2-1 and V is TRBV7-2; TRBD2 matches at 9 bases. V dropped 1 base and J dropped 13; count of bases not matched to a gene: 8. The germline CDR1 and CDR2 sequences are SGHTA and FQGNSA. The CDR3 consists of 14 residues. The CDR3 loop reads CASSLVQWTSDQFF. Here the CDR3 DNA reads TGTGCCAGCAGCTTAGTTCAGTGGACTAGCGACCAGTTCTTC.

The rearrangement links TRBV30 to TRBJ2-5; 8 bases are a match to TRBD1. Germline V lookup: CDR1 GTSNPN, CDR2 SVGIG (reference sequence). The CDR3 length is 13 residues. Trimming took 6 bases from V and 4 from J; bases not matched to a gene: 7. CDR3 amino acids: CACSGRGRETQYF. CDR3 coding DNA: TGTGCCTGCTCGGGCAGGGGGCGAGAGACCCAGTACTTC.

This chain links TRBV7-9 with TRBJ2-3; TRBD2 matches at 7 bases. Looked up from germline, CDR1 is SEHNR and CDR2 is FQNEAQ (reference sequence). The CDR3 loop spans 16 amino acids. V trimming: 1 base; J trimming: 6 bases; junction bases outside the gene matches: 10. The CDR3, as DNA: TGTGCCAGCAGCTTAGTTACTAGCGAGCCGGGGGATACGCAGTATTTT. Encoded protein: CASSLVTSEPGDTQYF.

The chain is built from TRBV7-6 and TRBJ2-7, with a possible D match to TRBD2 (7 bases). This CDR3 is built from 16 residues. Germline V gene lookup returns CDR1 SGHVS and CDR2 FNYEAQ. The V gene lost 5 bases and the J gene lost 0 bases, with 17 bases spanning the gap. The CDR3: CASSPTGGRGSYEQYF. CDR3 DNA: TGTGCCAGCAGCCCCACGGGGGGCAGAGGCTCCTACGAGCAGTACTTC.

The V and J genes are TRBV27 and TRBJ2-7; 11 bases match TRBD2. CDR1 and CDR2 from the germline V gene are MNHEY and SMNVEV (reference sequence). The V and J ends lost 5 bases and 4 bases, in that order; junction bases with no gene match: 4. The CDR3 totals 14 residues. The CDR3 protein is CASSPGLAGYEQYF. The CDR3 DNA reads TGTGCCAGCAGTCCCGGACTAGCGGGTTACGAGCAGTACTTC.

The count of this clonotype is one. CDR3: CASSLEEYEQFF. The CDR3 bases are TGTGCCAGCAGTTTGGAAGAGTATGAGCAGTTCTTC. The chain couples TRBV28 to TRBJ2-1, with no clear D. CDR1 and CDR2 from the germline V gene are MDHEN and SYDVKM. Trimming removed 3 bases from V and 8 bases from J, with 8 bases in between. This CDR3 has 12 residues. The full variable domain, in which reference TRBV28 and TRBJ2-1 provide the parts outside the CDR3, is DVKVTQSSRYLVKRTGEKVFLECVQDMDHENMFWYRQDPGLGLRLIYFSYDVKMKEKGDIPEGYSVSREKKERFSLILESASTNQTSMYLCASSLEEYEQFFGPGTRLTVL.

This chain links TRBV6-1 with TRBJ2-4; D gene unclear. Germline CDR1 is MNHNS and CDR2 is SASEGT. V was pared by 7 bases and J by 3 bases, with 7 bases between. This CDR3 spans 12 amino acids. The CDR3 DNA reads TGTGCCAGCACTACTTACAAAAACATTCAGTACTTC. Protein sequence: CASTTYKNIQYF.

J is TRBJ2-2 and V is TRBV20-1, with 7 bases identical to TRBD1. The CDR3 is 16 amino acids. After removal of 3 bases from V and 7 bases from J, the junction contained 14 bases not matched to a gene. Per germline, CDR1 DFQATT and CDR2 SNEGSKA (reference sequence). The DNA of the CDR3 is TGCAGTGCTAGGGGACAGACCATTATTTCTAGCGGGGAGCTGTTTTTT. It specifies CSARGQTIISSGELFF.